The 22 T cell receptor beta chains reported below all come from one sample, sequenced in a study of cytomegalovirus exposure and HLA in healthy donors. 13 Jbeta primers and 60 Vbeta primers were used for the PCR. Using immunoSEQ multiplex PCR, the repertoire was profiled, and TCRdb retains in-frame clones only, with some absent. The profile shows about 110,000 clones, more than 70% of them singletons. Material for sequencing was PBMCs. The receptors were sampled from a man aged 45-65 years in good health and CMV-seronegative.

The rearrangement uses TRBV30 and TRBJ2-4; 12 nucleotides line up with TRBD1. J lost 6 bases, V lost 5 bases, and 5 bases had no gene match. The V gene's germline CDR1 is GTSNPN and CDR2 SVGIG (reference sequence). The CDR3 runs to 14 residues. In nucleotides, the CDR3 is TGTGCCTGGGCCCGGGACAGGGGGCCAAACATTCAGTACTTC. This encodes CAWARDRGPNIQYF. The full variable domain, rest sourced from reference TRBV30 and TRBJ2-4, is SQTIHQWPATLVQPVGSPLSLECTVEGTSNPNLYWYRQAAGRGLQLLFYSVGIGQISSEVPQNLSASRPQDRQFILSSKKLLLSDSGFYLCAWARDRGPNIQYFGAGTRLSVL.

The chain is built from TRBV19 and TRBJ1-5; no clear D. Per the germline V gene, CDR1 is LNHDA and CDR2 is SQIVND (reference sequence). The V gene lost 4 bases and the J gene lost 7 bases, with 8 bases spanning the gap. The CDR3 length is 12 residues. For the CDR3, the DNA is TGTGCCAGTAGTAACCGGGAACAGCCCCAGCATTTT. As protein: CASSNREQPQHF.

The rearrangement uses TRBV19 and TRBJ2-1, with a weak D call TRBD2 (6 bases). Trimming took 0 bases from V and 0 from J, leaving 9 bases between them. Looked up from germline, CDR1 is LNHDA and CDR2 is SQIVND (reference sequence). The CDR3 covers 16 residues. CDR3 in DNA: TGTGCCAGTAGTATAGAGAGCGGGCGCTCCTACAATGAGCAGTTCTTC. Amino acid sequence: CASSIESGRSYNEQFF. The full variable domain, with the rest looked up from reference TRBV19 and TRBJ2-1, is DGGITQSPKYLFRKEGQNVTLSCEQNLNHDAMYWYRQDPGQGLRLIYYSQIVNDFQKGDIAEGYSVSREKKESFPLTVTSAQKNPTAFYLCASSIESGRSYNEQFFGPGTRLTVL.

This clone came up once. CDR3 sequence reads: CASRKPGGTGNGEQFF. The CDR3 nucleotides are TGTGCCAGCAGAAAACCTGGGGGGACAGGGAATGGTGAGCAGTTCTTC. This chain connects TRBV25-1 to TRBJ2-1, with 9 bases identical to TRBD1. The trim removed 6 bases at V and 9 bases at J, leaving 15 bases unmatched. CDR3 size: 16 residues. Germline V gene lookup returns CDR1 MGHDK and CDR2 SYGVNS.

The gene calls are TRBV19 and TRBJ2-2, with a weak D call TRBD1 (6 bases). This CDR3 has 18 amino acids. Per the germline V gene, CDR1 is LNHDA and CDR2 is SQIVND (reference sequence). V lost 6 bases and J lost 4, with 24 bases in between. Here the CDR3 reads CASRSLGDGTKATGELFF. In nucleotides, the CDR3 is TGTGCCAGTAGATCTCTCGGGGACGGGACAAAAGCCACCGGGGAGCTGTTTTTT.

V gene TRBV19 combines with J gene TRBJ1-2; 7 nucleotides agree with TRBD1. After removal of 3 bases from V and 8 bases from J, the junction contained 9 bases not matched to a gene. The CDR3 runs to 14 residues. Germline loops: CDR1 LNHDA, CDR2 SQIVND (reference sequence). CDR3 sequence reads: CASSISTGAEGYTF. CDR3 nucleotides: TGTGCCAGTAGTATTTCCACAGGGGCGGAGGGCTACACCTTC.

The V gene is TRBV19, the J gene TRBJ1-1; TRBD1 matches at 9 bases. Germline loops: CDR1 LNHDA, CDR2 SQIVND (reference sequence). The CDR3 covers 14 residues. The V segment lost 5 bases and the J segment 1 base; nucleotides outside the gene matches: 2. The CDR3 sequence is CASSSDRGNTEAFF. The CDR3 bases are TGTGCCAGTAGTTCGGACAGGGGGAACACTGAAGCTTTCTTT.

The J gene is TRBJ2-6, the V gene TRBV25-1; 7 bases are a match to TRBD1. V trimming: 2 bases; J trimming: 2 bases; junction bases outside the gene matches: 0. Germline V gene data show CDR1 as MGHDK and CDR2 as SYGVNS. CDR3 length equals 15 residues. DNA of the CDR3: TGTGCCAGCAGTGAACAGGGGGCTGGGGCCAACGTCCTGACTTTC. This translates into CASSEQGAGANVLTF. Combining the CDR3 with reference TRBV25-1 and TRBJ2-6 gives the whole variable domain EADIYQTPRYLVIGTGKKITLECSQTMGHDKMYWYQQDPGMELHLIHYSYGVNSTEKGDLSSESTVSRIRTEHFPLTLESARPSHTSQYLCASSEQGAGANVLTFGAGSRLTVL.

The chain is built from TRBV7-3 and TRBJ2-2; 13 bases map to TRBD2. The ends lost 5 bases at V and 5 bases at J; junction bases unmatched: 8. The CDR3 runs to 17 residues. Germline V gene lookup returns CDR1 SGHTA and CDR2 FQGTGA. CDR3 amino acids: CASSPQILAGGTGELFF. In DNA form, the CDR3 reads TGTGCCAGCAGCCCGCAAATACTAGCGGGGGGGACCGGGGAGCTGTTTTTT. Filled out from reference TRBV7-3 and TRBJ2-2, the complete variable domain reads GAGVSQTPSNKVTEKGKYVELRCDPISGHTALYWYRQSLGQGPEFLIYFQGTGAADDSGLPNDRFFAVRPEGSVSTLKIQRTERGDSAVYLCASSPQILAGGTGELFFGEGSRLTVL.

The rearrangement links TRBV14 to TRBJ1-4; 7 bases match TRBD1. The V and J ends lost 1 base and 7 bases, in that order; junction bases with no gene match: 6. The CDR3 totals 15 residues. Per germline, CDR1 SGHDN and CDR2 FVKESK. CDR3 DNA sequence: TGTGCCAGCAGCCAAGCGAGGGGGCGTAGTGAAAAACTGTTTTTT. Its protein is CASSQARGRSEKLFF.

The chain combines TRBV7-3 with TRBJ1-2; D not certain. Germline V gene sequence: CDR1 SGHTA, CDR2 FQGTGA. This CDR3 is built from 15 residues. Trimming shortened V by 1 base and J by 3 bases, and 12 bases separated the two germline ends. CDR3 sequence (DNA): TGTGCCAGCAGCTTAATGGCCGGAGGATACTATGGCTACACCTTC. This codes for CASSLMAGGYYGYTF.

The CDR3 spells CASSSRDRVAAETQYF. DNA of the CDR3: TGTGCCAGCAGCTCCCGGGACAGGGTCGCTGCGGAGACCCAGTACTTC. The chain uses TRBV13 and TRBJ2-5; the match to TRBD1 covers 9 bases. The V segment lost 4 bases and the J segment 5 bases; nucleotides outside the gene matches: 11. This CDR3 has 16 residues. Germline CDR1 PRHDT, CDR2 FYEKMQ (reference sequence).

This sequence joins TRBV5-6 and TRBJ1-4; 8 nucleotides agree with TRBD1. Germline lookup yields CDR1 SGHDT and CDR2 YYEEEE. This CDR3 is built from 15 residues. V lost 7 bases and J lost 4; bases outside the gene matches: 9. The CDR3 DNA follows: TGTGCCAGCGGCCGGCCAGGGGGCATTAATGAAAAACTGTTTTTT. It translates to CASGRPGGINEKLFF.

Only a few counts were recorded for this clone. The chain carries TRBV19 and TRBJ2-3, with 7 bases that match TRBD1. The CDR3 spans 16 residues. The junction had 4 bases not matched to a gene; V was cut back by 1 base and J by 0 bases. Germline CDR1 LNHDA, CDR2 SQIVND (reference sequence). CDR3 sequence (DNA): TGTGCCAGTAGTATAGGAGGGACAGCTAGCACAGATACGCAGTATTTT. This encodes CASSIGGTASTDTQYF. Full variable domain (missing parts from reference TRBV19 and TRBJ2-3): DGGITQSPKYLFRKEGQNVTLSCEQNLNHDAMYWYRQDPGQGLRLIYYSQIVNDFQKGDIAEGYSVSREKKESFPLTVTSAQKNPTAFYLCASSIGGTASTDTQYFGPGTRLTVL.

This clone was seen only a few times. The chain is built from TRBV11-1 and TRBJ1-3; 7 positions match TRBD1. This CDR3 is 17 amino acids long. V was clipped by 1 base and J by 0 bases; unmatched bases: 6. Germline CDR1 SGHAT, CDR2 FQDESV (reference sequence). Written as DNA, the CDR3 is TGTGCCAGCAGCTTAGGGACAGGACGGAGCTCTGGAAACACCATATATTTT. Translation gives CASSLGTGRSSGNTIYF.

This clone showed up just once. The V call is TRBV5-4, the J call TRBJ2-7; D perhaps matches TRBD2 (5 bases). CDR3 length: 16 residues. Deletions cut 3 bases from V and 9 bases from J, with 25 bases between. CDR1 is SGHNT and CDR2 is YYREEE in the germline V gene (reference sequence). CDR3: CASSSGMGGDPRGQYF. As DNA, the CDR3 is TGTGCCAGCAGCTCGGGGATGGGCGGAGACCCACGAGGGCAGTACTTC.

This chain links TRBV28 with TRBJ1-4, with D possibly matching TRBD1 (5 bases). This CDR3 region has 18 residues. The ends were cut back, 3 bases at V and 7 bases at J, with 24 bases in the middle. Germline lookup yields CDR1 MDHEN and CDR2 SYDVKM. CDR3 sequence reads: CASSFPTRGGGRVEKLFF. For the CDR3, the DNA is TGTGCCAGCAGTTTCCCCACTAGGGGCGGGGGACGGGTTGAAAAACTGTTTTTT.

This sequence joins TRBV28 and TRBJ2-5; D perhaps matches TRBD1 (5 bases). V dropped 4 bases and J dropped 6 bases, with 15 bases sitting between them. This CDR3 comprises 14 residues. The V gene's germline CDR1 is MDHEN and CDR2 SYDVKM. Here the CDR3 reads CASSSGQAPQTQYF. CDR3 DNA sequence: TGTGCCAGCAGTTCCGGACAAGCTCCCCAGACCCAGTACTTC.

This clone was seen a handful of times. This chain uses TRBV6-6 with TRBJ1-5; TRBD1 is a possible D gene (6 bases). Per the germline V gene, CDR1 is MNHNY and CDR2 is SVGAGI (reference sequence). The CDR3 is 16 amino acids. Between the trimmed V and J ends, which lost 7 bases and 0 bases, there was a span of 16 bases. The CDR3 bases are TGTGCCAGCAATCTACAGGGAGGGTTTAGCAATCAGCCCCAGCATTTT. It yields the protein CASNLQGGFSNQPQHF.

The chain couples TRBV5-4 to TRBJ1-1; TRBD1 might be the D (5 bases). Germline V lookup: CDR1 SGHNT, CDR2 YYREEE (reference sequence). The V end was cut by 3 bases, the J end by 6 bases, with 18 bases between. This CDR3 is 15 amino acids long. CDR3: CASSSGSRPDPEAFF. CDR3 DNA sequence: TGTGCCAGCAGCTCAGGGTCGCGGCCCGATCCTGAAGCTTTCTTT.

V gene TRBV19 combines with J gene TRBJ1-4, with 7 nucleotides matching TRBD1. There are 15 residues in the CDR3. V lost 2 bases, J lost 8 bases, and 8 bases stayed unmatched. Germline CDR1 is LNHDA and CDR2 is SQIVND (reference sequence). CDR3 DNA: TGTGCCAGTAGTATACTGTTGACAGGGAACGAAAAACTGTTTTTT. As protein: CASSILLTGNEKLFF.

The chain is built from TRBV5-6 and TRBJ2-1, with 10 bases identical to TRBD2. This CDR3 is built from 17 residues. The germline V gene encodes CDR1 SGHDT and CDR2 YYEEEE. V lost 0 bases to trimming and J lost 5 bases; unmatched junction nucleotides: 8. The CDR3 sequence is CASSLALAGVGNNEQFF. The CDR3 DNA reads TGTGCCAGCAGCTTGGCCCTAGCGGGAGTAGGGAACAATGAGCAGTTCTTC.